The table lists the clone carrying this T cell receptor (beta chain) with a few counts. Antigen unknown. This sample was included in a study of CD8 T cells in ankylosing spondylitis. Study-level findings and limits: One TCR beta motif, made up of about 8 highly homologous variants, appeared characteristic of ankylosing spondylitis blood.

Per the germline V gene, CDR1 is DFQATT and CDR2 is SNEGSKA (reference sequence). This CDR3 has 15 residues. Germline trimming cut 1 base from V and 0 bases from J; bases unmatched to any gene: 4. TCRdb re-called the 5' RACE reads through MiXCR, storing one row per CDR3 protein. The sample lists approximately 150,000 distinct CDR3 sequences, 25% to 35% occurring once. V is TRBV20-1 and J is TRBJ2-5; TRBD2 aligns across 8 bases. Sequencing was performed on synovial fluid, either unsorted or a sorted T cell fraction (not recorded which). The TCR originated in a male donor with ankylosing spondylitis. The CDR3 DNA reads TGCAGTGCTAGAGGACTAGCGCAAAACCAAGAGACCCAGTACTTC. The encoded protein is CSARGLAQNQETQYF.